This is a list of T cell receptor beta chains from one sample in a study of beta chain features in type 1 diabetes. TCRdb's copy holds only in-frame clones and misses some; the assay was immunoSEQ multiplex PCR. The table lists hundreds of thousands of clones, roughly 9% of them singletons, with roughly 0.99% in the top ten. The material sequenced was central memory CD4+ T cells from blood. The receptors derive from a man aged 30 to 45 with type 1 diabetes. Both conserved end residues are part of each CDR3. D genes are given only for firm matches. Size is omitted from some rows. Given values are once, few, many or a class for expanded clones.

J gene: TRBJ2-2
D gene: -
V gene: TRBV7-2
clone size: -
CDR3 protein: CASSLITGHTGELFF
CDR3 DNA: TGTGCCAGCAGCTTAATTACGGGACACACCGGGGAGCTGTTTTTT

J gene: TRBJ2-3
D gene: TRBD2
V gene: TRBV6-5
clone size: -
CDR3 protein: CATHRGEGTQYF
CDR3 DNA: TGTGCCACCCACCGGGGGGAAGGTACGCAGTATTTT

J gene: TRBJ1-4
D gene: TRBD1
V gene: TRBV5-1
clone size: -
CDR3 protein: CASSLGQGRSEKLFF
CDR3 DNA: TGCGCCAGCAGCTTGGGACAGGGGAGGAGTGAAAAACTGTTTTTT

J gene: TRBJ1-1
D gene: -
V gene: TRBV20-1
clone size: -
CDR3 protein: CSATFPREAFF
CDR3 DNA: TGCAGTGCTACCTTTCCTCGAGAAGCTTTCTTT

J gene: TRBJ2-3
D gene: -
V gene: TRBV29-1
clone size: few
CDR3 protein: CSVAGGDTDTQYF
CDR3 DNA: TGCAGCGTTGCCGGAGGAGACACAGATACGCAGTATTTT

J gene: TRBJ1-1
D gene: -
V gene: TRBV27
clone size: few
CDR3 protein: CASSYSGTRTEAFF
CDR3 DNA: TGTGCCAGCAGTTATTCCGGGACGCGCACTGAAGCTTTCTTT

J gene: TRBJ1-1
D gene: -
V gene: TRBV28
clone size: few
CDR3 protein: CASSLPDSYFMNTEAFF
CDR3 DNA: TGTGCCAGCAGTTTGCCCGACTCATATTTTATGAACACTGAAGCTTTCTTT

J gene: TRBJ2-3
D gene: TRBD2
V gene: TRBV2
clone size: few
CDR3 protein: CASSAGTSGTDTQYF
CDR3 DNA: TGTGCCAGCAGTGCAGGAACTAGCGGCACAGATACGCAGTATTTT

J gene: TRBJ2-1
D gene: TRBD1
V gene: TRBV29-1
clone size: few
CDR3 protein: CSVDSDRGRGNEQFF
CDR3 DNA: TGCAGCGTTGACTCCGACAGGGGGCGCGGCAATGAGCAGTTCTTC

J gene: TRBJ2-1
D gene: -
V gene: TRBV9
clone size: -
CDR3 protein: CASSVTANNEQFF
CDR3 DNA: TGTGCCAGCAGCGTGACGGCTAACAATGAGCAGTTCTTC

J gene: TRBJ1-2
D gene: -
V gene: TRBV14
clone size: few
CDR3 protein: CASSQVGGLNYGYTF
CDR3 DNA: TGTGCCAGCAGCCAAGTGGGGGGACTTAACTATGGCTACACCTTC

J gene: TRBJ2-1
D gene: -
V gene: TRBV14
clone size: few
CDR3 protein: CASSPLTSAYNEQFF
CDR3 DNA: TGTGCCAGCAGCCCGCTGACTAGTGCCTACAATGAGCAGTTCTTC

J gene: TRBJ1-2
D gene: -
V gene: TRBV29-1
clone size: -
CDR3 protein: CSVDRGSNYGYTF
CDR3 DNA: TGCAGCGTTGACCGGGGCAGCAACTATGGCTACACCTTC

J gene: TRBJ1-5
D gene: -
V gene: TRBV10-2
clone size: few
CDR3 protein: CASSAGLRGQPQHF
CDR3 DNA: TGCGCCAGCAGTGCGGGGTTAAGGGGTCAGCCCCAGCATTTT

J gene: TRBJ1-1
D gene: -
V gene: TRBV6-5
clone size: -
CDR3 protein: CASRLQGTPPEAFF
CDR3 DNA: TGTGCCAGCAGGCTACAGGGCACCCCTCCTGAAGCTTTCTTT

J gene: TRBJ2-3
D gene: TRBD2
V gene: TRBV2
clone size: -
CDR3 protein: CASTPRGGGQRTDTQYF
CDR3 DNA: TGTGCCAGCACCCCTCGGGGCGGGGGGCAGAGGACAGATACGCAGTATTTT

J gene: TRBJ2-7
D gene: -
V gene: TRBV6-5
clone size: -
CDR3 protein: CASSYHPSGEQYF
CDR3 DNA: TGTGCCAGCAGTTACCATCCTTCCGGCGAGCAGTACTTC

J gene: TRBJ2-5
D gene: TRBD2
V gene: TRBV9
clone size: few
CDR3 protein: CASSVGGAGETQYF
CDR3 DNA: TGTGCCAGCAGCGTCGGGGGGGCCGGAGAGACCCAGTACTTC

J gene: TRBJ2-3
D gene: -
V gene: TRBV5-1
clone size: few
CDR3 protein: CASSVTAGDVTDTQYF
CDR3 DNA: TGCGCCAGCAGCGTAACGGCAGGGGACGTGACAGATACGCAGTATTTT

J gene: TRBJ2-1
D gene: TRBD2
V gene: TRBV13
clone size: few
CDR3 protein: CASSLGGNSGAYNEQFF
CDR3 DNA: TGTGCCAGCAGCTTAGGCGGGAATAGCGGGGCGTACAATGAGCAGTTCTTC

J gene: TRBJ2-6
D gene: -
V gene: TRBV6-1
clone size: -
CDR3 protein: CASSDSVDSGANVLTF
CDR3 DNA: TGTGCCAGCAGTGATTCCGTGGACTCTGGGGCCAACGTCCTGACTTTC

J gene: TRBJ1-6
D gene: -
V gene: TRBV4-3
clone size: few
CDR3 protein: CASSQGTGSPLHF
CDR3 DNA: TGCGCCAGCAGCCAGGGCACAGGATCACCCCTCCACTTT

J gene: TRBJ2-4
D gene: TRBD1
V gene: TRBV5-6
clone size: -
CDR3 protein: CASSGQGAKNIQYF
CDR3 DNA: TGTGCCAGCAGCGGACAGGGGGCCAAAAACATTCAGTACTTC

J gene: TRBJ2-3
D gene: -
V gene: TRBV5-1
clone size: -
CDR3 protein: CASSLVEGTDTQYF
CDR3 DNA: TGCGCCAGCAGCTTGGTAGAGGGCACAGATACGCAGTATTTT

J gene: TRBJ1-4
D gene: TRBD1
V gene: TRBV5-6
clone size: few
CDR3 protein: CASSSSRDRGEKLFF
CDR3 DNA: TGTGCCAGCAGCTCGTCCAGGGACAGGGGTGAAAAACTGTTTTTT

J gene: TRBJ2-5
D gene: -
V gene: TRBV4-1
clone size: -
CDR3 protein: CASSQGRSGQETQYF
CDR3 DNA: TGCGCCAGCAGCCAAGGAAGATCAGGGCAAGAGACCCAGTACTTC

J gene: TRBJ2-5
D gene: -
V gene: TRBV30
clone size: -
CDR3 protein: CAWSAGSPETQYF
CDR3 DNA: TGTGCCTGGAGTGCCGGATCACCGGAGACCCAGTACTTC

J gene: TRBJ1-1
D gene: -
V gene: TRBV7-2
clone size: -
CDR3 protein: CASSPGDGRTEAFF
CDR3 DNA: TGTGCCAGCAGCCCCGGAGACGGCAGGACTGAAGCTTTCTTT